The sequence of this TCR beta chain was determined in a study of identical twins. Each CDR3 protein gets one entry after TCRdb re-called the 5' RACE reads with MiXCR. The sample has about 530,000 distinct CDR3 sequences, more than 20% seen once. This CDR3 is built from 15 residues. Trimming removed 5 bases from V and 1 base from J; junction bases left unmatched: 7. CDR1 SGHAT and CDR2 FQNNGV come from the germline V gene. In addition, the sample was reused for a study of yellow fever vaccine responses in identical twins. That source reports: After vaccination, twins' T cell response reportedly seemed partly convergent, partly personalized.

Sequencing input: CD4+ T cells sorted from blood. The chain employs TRBV11-2 and TRBJ2-5; TRBD1 matches at 7 bases. This sequence was found in a woman younger than 30 in good health. CDR3 region: CASSPRQGSQETQYF. The CDR3 nucleotides are TGTGCCAGCAGCCCTCGACAGGGATCCCAAGAGACCCAGTACTTC.